The present TCR beta chain was sequenced within a study of blood T cell repertoires in COVID-19. The wider study: The United States, Italy and Spain supplied acute and convalescent COVID-19 samples.

The table lists this clone with a few counts. Produced via immunoSEQ multiplex PCR; TCRdb's table is partial and in-frame only. The sample lists around 250,000 clones; about 82% were seen once. CDR3 length: 16 residues. The junction had 10 bases not matched to a gene; V was cut back by 5 bases and J by 4 bases. Germline V gene lookup returns CDR1 MDHEN and CDR2 SYDVKM. Sequenced material: peripheral blood. The clonotype was recovered from a man older than 75 with acute or convalescent COVID-19. The V gene is TRBV28, the J gene TRBJ2-3, with 9 bases that match TRBD1. CDR3 in DNA: TGTGCCAGCAGTCCCGGGACAGGGAAGTTCCCAGATACGCAGTATTTT. Protein sequence: CASSPGTGKFPDTQYF.